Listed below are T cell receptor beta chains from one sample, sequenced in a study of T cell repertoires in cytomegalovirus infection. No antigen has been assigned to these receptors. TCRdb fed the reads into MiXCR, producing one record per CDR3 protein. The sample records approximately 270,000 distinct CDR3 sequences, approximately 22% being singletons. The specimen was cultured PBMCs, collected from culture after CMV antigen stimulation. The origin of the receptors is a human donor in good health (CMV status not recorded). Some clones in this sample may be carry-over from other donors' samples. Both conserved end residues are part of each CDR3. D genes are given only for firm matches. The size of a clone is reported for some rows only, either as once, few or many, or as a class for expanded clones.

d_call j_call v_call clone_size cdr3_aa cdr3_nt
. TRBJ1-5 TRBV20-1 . CSAPRDIDQPQHF TGCAGTGCTCCCCGGGACATCGATCAGCCCCAGCATTTT
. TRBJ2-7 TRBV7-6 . CASSLATGTTNEQYF TGTGCCAGCAGCTTGGCTACCGGGACAACGAACGAGCAGTACTTC
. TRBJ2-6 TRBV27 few CASSSRGGGANVLTF TGTGCCAGCAGTTCCCGGGGCGGAGGGGCCAACGTCCTGACTTTC
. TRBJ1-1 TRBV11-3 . CASTPQGFTEAFF TGTGCCAGCACCCCGCAGGGGTTCACTGAAGCTTTCTTT
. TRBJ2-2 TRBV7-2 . CASSFTGQRNTGELFF TGTGCCAGCAGCTTTACGGGACAAAGAAACACCGGGGAGCTGTTTTTT
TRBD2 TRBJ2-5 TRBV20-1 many CSARDHSSGSQQETQYF TGCAGTGCTAGAGATCACTCTAGCGGGAGCCAACAAGAGACCCAGTACTTC
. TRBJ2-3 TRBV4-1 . CASSQAIRTDTQYF TGCGCCAGCAGCCAAGCAATTCGCACAGATACGCAGTATTTT
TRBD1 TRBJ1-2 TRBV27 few CASSLIRTGAYGYTF TGTGCCAGCAGTTTAATCCGGACAGGGGCATATGGCTACACCTTC
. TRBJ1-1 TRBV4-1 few CASSQAADEAFF TGCGCCAGCAGCCAAGCCGCAGATGAAGCTTTCTTT
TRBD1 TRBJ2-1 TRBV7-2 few CASRPGQGSNEQFF TGTGCCAGCAGGCCCGGACAGGGTTCCAATGAGCAGTTCTTC
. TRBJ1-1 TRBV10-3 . CAIRADTSAFF TGTGCCATCAGGGCCGATACATCGGCTTTCTTT
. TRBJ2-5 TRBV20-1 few CSASPSQVETQYF TGCAGTGCTAGCCCCTCACAGGTGGAGACCCAGTACTTC
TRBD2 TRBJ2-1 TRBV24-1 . CATGGLAEPNEQFF TGTGCCACCGGTGGACTAGCGGAACCCAATGAGCAGTTCTTC
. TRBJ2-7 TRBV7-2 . CASSLNPGPNYEQYF TGTGCCAGCAGCTTAAATCCGGGACCAAACTACGAGCAGTACTTC
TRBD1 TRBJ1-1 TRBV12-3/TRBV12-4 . CASRPDRGRRTEAFF TGTGCCAGCAGACCCGACAGGGGGCGAAGAACTGAAGCTTTCTTT
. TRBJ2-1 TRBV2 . CASVGVGRSEQFF TGTGCCAGCGTCGGGGTCGGAAGGAGTGAGCAGTTCTTC
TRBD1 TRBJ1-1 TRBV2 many CASSSETGDTEAFF TGTGCCAGCAGTAGCGAGACAGGGGATACTGAAGCTTTCTTT
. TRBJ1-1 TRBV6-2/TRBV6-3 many CASSTVGAPDTEAFF TGTGCCAGCAGTACCGTCGGGGCTCCTGACACTGAAGCTTTCTTT
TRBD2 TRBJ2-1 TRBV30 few CAWSVRRLAGENEQFF TGTGCCTGGAGTGTAAGGAGACTAGCGGGAGAAAATGAGCAGTTCTTC
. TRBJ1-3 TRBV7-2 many CASSPLGPFGNTIYF TGTGCCAGCAGCCCGCTAGGACCGTTTGGAAACACCATATATTTT
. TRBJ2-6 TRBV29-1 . CSVSPSAGANVLTF TGCAGCGTTTCTCCGAGCGCTGGGGCCAACGTCCTGACTTTC
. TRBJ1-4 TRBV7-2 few CASSPGLIHEKLFF TGTGCCAGCAGCCCAGGACTAATCCACGAAAAACTGTTTTTT
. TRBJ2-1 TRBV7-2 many CASSFHAEQFF TGTGCCAGCAGCTTCCATGCTGAGCAGTTCTTC
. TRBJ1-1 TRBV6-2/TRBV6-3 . CASSYQAVNTEAFF TGTGCCAGCAGTTACCAGGCAGTGAACACTGAAGCTTTCTTT
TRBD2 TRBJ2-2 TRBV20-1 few CSARLAGDTGELFF TGCAGTGCTAGACTAGCGGGAGACACCGGGGAGCTGTTTTTT
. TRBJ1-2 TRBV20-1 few CSARDLYGYTF TGCAGTGCTCGAGACCTCTATGGCTACACCTTC
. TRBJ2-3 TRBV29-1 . CSVDSADTQYF TGCAGCGTGGACAGCGCAGATACGCAGTATTTT
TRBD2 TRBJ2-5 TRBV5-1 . CASSLLAGASETQYF TGCGCCAGCAGCCTTCTAGCGGGAGCTTCGGAGACCCAGTACTTC
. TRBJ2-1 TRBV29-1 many CSVQGGLYNEQFF TGCAGCGTTCAAGGGGGACTTTACAATGAGCAGTTCTTC
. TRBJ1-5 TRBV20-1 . CSARGRTVSNQPQHF TGCAGTGCTAGAGGTAGGACAGTGAGCAATCAGCCCCAGCATTTT
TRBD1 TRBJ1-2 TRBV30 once CAWRGTGGHYGYTF TGTGCCTGGAGGGGGACAGGGGGCCACTATGGCTACACCTTC
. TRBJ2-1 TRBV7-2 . CASSLAREGEQFF TGTGCCAGCAGCTTAGCCCGAGAAGGTGAGCAGTTCTTC
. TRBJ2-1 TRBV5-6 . CASSGFNEQFF TGTGCCAGCAGCGGATTCAATGAGCAGTTCTTC
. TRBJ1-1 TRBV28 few CASTATFEVRPWAFF TGTGCCAGCACTGCTACCTTCGAAGTTCGGCCCTGGGCTTTCTTT
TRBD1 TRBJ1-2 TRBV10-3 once CAISEWTGTNYGYTF TGTGCCATCAGTGAGTGGACAGGAACTAACTATGGCTACACCTTC
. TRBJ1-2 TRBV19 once CASSIRGQVGYTF TGTGCCAGTAGTATTCGGGGGCAGGTTGGCTACACCTTC
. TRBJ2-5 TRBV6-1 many CASSRHGADETQYF TGTGCCAGCAGTCGACACGGCGCGGATGAGACCCAGTACTTC
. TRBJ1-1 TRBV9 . CASSSGSLTFF TGTGCCAGCAGCTCGGGATCTCTAACTTTCTTT
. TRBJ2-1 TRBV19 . CASSVPLAASYNEQFF TGTGCCAGTAGTGTCCCCCTAGCAGCCTCCTACAATGAGCAGTTCTTC
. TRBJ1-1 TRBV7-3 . CASSLTGARDTEAFF TGTGCCAGCAGCCTTACGGGGGCAAGGGACACTGAAGCTTTCTTT
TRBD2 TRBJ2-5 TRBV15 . CATSRDRGAGGPKETQYF TGTGCCACCAGCAGAGATCGTGGGGCGGGAGGGCCAAAAGAGACCCAGTACTTC
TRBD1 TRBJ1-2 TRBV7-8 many CASSSRTGDGYTF TGTGCCAGCAGCTCTAGGACAGGCGACGGCTACACCTTC
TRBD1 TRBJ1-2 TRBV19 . CATTRDSVGYGYTF TGTGCCACTACCCGGGACAGCGTCGGATATGGCTACACCTTC
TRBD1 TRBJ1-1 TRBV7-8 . CASSLARAGGPEAFF TGTGCCAGCAGCTTAGCGAGGGCAGGGGGCCCTGAAGCTTTCTTT